This T cell receptor (beta chain) is from a study of blood T cell repertoires in COVID-19. The wider study: Specimens from acute and convalescent COVID-19 originated in the United States, Italy and Spain. Sources were T cells, B-cell-depleted T cells, or PBMCs; the material itself was cDNA or gDNA.

Authors' processing steps: Quantification of nucleated cells was approximated via reference gene primer amplification. Sequencing was performed with immunoSEQ multiplex PCR; in TCRdb, only in-frame clones are kept and a portion is missing. That table is the source of V, J and clone size, and D and trimming were worked out from the DNA. The table records over 300,000 clones, over 75% of them present only once. This clone was detected once. The CDR3 covers 13 residues. Germline-derived CDR1 and CDR2 are SSHAT and FNYEAQ (reference sequence). The V gene end was trimmed by 5 bases and the J gene end by 2 bases; junction bases not matched to a gene: 3.

J is TRBJ2-7 and V is TRBV7-7; TRBD1 matches 7 bases. What was sequenced was peripheral blood. This receptor was taken from a human donor in a cohort sampled during active COVID-19. CDR3 region: CASSVGQTYEQYF. The CDR3 DNA reads as TGTGCCAGCAGCGTGGGACAGACCTACGAGCAGTACTTC. The variable domain in full, with the rest retrieved from reference TRBV7-7 and TRBJ2-7, is GAGVSQSPRYKVTKRGQDVTLRCDPISSHATLYWYQQALGQGPEFLTYFNYEAQPDKSGLPSDRFSAERPEGSISTLTIQRTEQRDSAMYRCASSVGQTYEQYFGPGTRLTVT.